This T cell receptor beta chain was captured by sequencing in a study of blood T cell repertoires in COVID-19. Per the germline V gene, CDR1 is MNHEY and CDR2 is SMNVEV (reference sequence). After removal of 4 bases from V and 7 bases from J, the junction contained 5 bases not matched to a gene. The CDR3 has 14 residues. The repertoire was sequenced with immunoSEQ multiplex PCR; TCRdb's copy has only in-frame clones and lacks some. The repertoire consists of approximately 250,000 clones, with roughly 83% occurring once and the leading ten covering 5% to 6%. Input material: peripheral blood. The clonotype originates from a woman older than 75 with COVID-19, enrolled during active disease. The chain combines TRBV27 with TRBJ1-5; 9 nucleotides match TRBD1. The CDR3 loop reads CASSSGTGSQPQHF. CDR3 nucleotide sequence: TGTGCCAGCAGTTCCGGGACAGGGTCGCAGCCCCAGCATTTT.